These T cell receptor beta chains were read from a single sample in a study of shared clonotypes between healthy human individuals. Only in-frame clones appear in the TCRdb table, and some are missing; sequencing was by immunoSEQ multiplex PCR. This table has approximately 2,300,000 clones, 92% appearing once. The sample taken for sequencing was naive CD4+ T cells from PBMCs. The receptors here all came from a man between 18 and 29 years old in good health. Some clones in this sample may be carry-over from other donors' samples. The CDR3 runs from the conserved cysteine through the conserved F or W. The order of the fields is V gene, D gene, clone size, J gene, CDR3 protein, CDR3 DNA. The D gene is left open where the match is weak. Clone size, where shown, is once, few, many, or a class for clones that have expanded.

>TRBV7-3|.|.|TRBJ2-5
CASSPPGQETQYF
TGTGCCAGCAGCCCACCCGGTCAAGAGACCCAGTACTTC
>TRBV7-2|.|.|TRBJ2-5
CASSSATESETQYF
TGTGCCAGCAGCTCCGCGACGGAAAGCGAGACCCAGTACTTC
>TRBV4-3|.|.|TRBJ2-7
CASSQGLRYEQYF
TGCGCCAGCAGCCAGGGTCTGCGCTACGAGCAGTACTTC
>TRBV5-1|TRBD1|.|TRBJ1-2
CASSLTGTAAYGYTF
TGCGCCAGCAGCTTGACAGGGACAGCGGCCTATGGCTACACCTTC
>TRBV18|TRBD1|.|TRBJ1-1
CASSNLGQGGEAFF
TGTGCCAGCTCGAACCTAGGACAGGGGGGCGAAGCTTTCTTT
>TRBV28|.|.|TRBJ2-5
CATGGGISRETQYF
TGTGCCACCGGGGGCGGTATAAGTCGGGAGACCCAGTACTTC
>TRBV11-2|TRBD1|.|TRBJ1-2
CASSLTGEFGYTF
TGTGCCAGCAGCTTGACAGGGGAATTTGGCTACACCTTC
>TRBV10-3|.|.|TRBJ1-1
CAIREDRTFEAFF
TGTGCCATCAGGGAAGACAGGACTTTTGAAGCTTTCTTT
>TRBV7-9|.|.|TRBJ1-6
CASSLTGAYSPLHF
TGTGCCAGCAGCCTGACAGGTGCTTATTCACCCCTCCACTTT
>TRBV15|.|.|TRBJ1-1
CATSRDLRGAGEAFF
TGTGCCACCAGCAGAGATCTTAGGGGGGCTGGGGAAGCTTTCTTT
>TRBV28|TRBD2|.|TRBJ2-5
CASSLSPSGSWETQYF
TGTGCCAGCAGTTTATCGCCTAGCGGGAGTTGGGAGACCCAGTACTTC
>TRBV5-1|.|once|TRBJ2-1
CASSLQFNEQFF
TGCGCCAGCAGCTTACAGTTCAATGAGCAGTTCTTC
>TRBV5-1|.|.|TRBJ2-5
CASSLGGGQETQYF
TGCGCCAGCAGCTTGGGTGGGGGCCAAGAGACCCAGTACTTC
>TRBV28|.|.|TRBJ2-7
CASSPSPAGMYEQYF
TGTGCCAGCAGCCCTTCCCCGGCGGGGATGTACGAGCAGTACTTC
>TRBV29-1|.|.|TRBJ1-3
CSVRTGSGNTIYF
TGCAGCGTTAGAACCGGGAGTGGAAACACCATATATTTT
>TRBV5-4|.|.|TRBJ2-5
CASSLLLGETQYF
TGTGCCAGCAGCTTGTTACTGGGAGAGACCCAGTACTTC
>TRBV5-6|TRBD2|.|TRBJ2-5
CASSLLGGRARETQYF
TGTGCCAGCAGCTTGTTGGGCGGGAGGGCCCGGGAGACCCAGTACTTC
>TRBV2|.|few|TRBJ1-2
CASSERVQRSGYTF
TGTGCCAGCAGTGAACGGGTGCAGAGGTCTGGCTACACCTTC
>TRBV7-3|TRBD1|.|TRBJ2-7
CASKPQGAYEQYF
TGTGCCAGCAAACCTCAGGGGGCCTACGAGCAGTACTTC
>TRBV28|.|.|TRBJ2-7
CASSSPGSKAEQYF
TGTGCCAGCAGTTCTCCAGGGTCAAAAGCCGAGCAGTACTTC
>TRBV21-1|.|.|TRBJ1-4
CASSLRLRRRGKLFF
TGTGCCAGCAGCCTACGACTTAGGAGGCGCGGAAAACTGTTTTTT
>TRBV5-1|TRBD1|.|TRBJ2-7
CASSLGGTGSTYEQYF
TGCGCCAGCAGCTTGGGGGGGACAGGTTCCACCTACGAGCAGTACTTC
>TRBV28|.|.|TRBJ2-1
CAGGAGEQFF
TGTGCCGGCGGGGCCGGGGAGCAGTTCTTC
>TRBV5-8|.|.|TRBJ2-2
CASSAYTNTGELFF
TGTGCCAGCAGCGCATACACGAACACCGGGGAGCTGTTTTTT
>TRBV6-1|.|few|TRBJ1-2
CATTGGAGNYGYTF
TGTGCCACTACGGGGGGGGCCGGGAACTATGGCTACACCTTC
>TRBV2|.|.|TRBJ1-5
CASSEGQIYQPQHF
TGTGCCAGCAGTGAAGGACAGATTTATCAGCCCCAGCATTTT
>TRBV9|TRBD2|.|TRBJ2-7
CASSVGGSGSYEQYF
TGTGCCAGCAGCGTAGGAGGTAGCGGGAGCTACGAGCAGTACTTC
>TRBV5-4|.|.|TRBJ1-2
CASSKADGYTF
TGTGCCAGCAGCAAGGCGGATGGCTACACCTTC
>TRBV28|.|.|TRBJ1-2
CASSFLRYQDNYGYTF
TGTGCCAGCAGCTTCCTTCGGTATCAAGATAACTATGGCTACACCTTC
>TRBV7-2|TRBD2|.|TRBJ2-5
CASSLELAGGDF
TGTGCCAGCAGCTTAGAACTAGCGGGAGGTGACTTC
>TRBV19|TRBD2|.|TRBJ2-1
CASSPKDGLAGDNEQFF
TGTGCCAGTAGCCCAAAAGATGGACTAGCGGGTGACAATGAGCAGTTCTTC
>TRBV6-5|.|.|TRBJ1-1
CASSYSQARFEAFF
TGTGCCAGCAGTTATTCCCAGGCAAGGTTTGAAGCTTTCTTT
>TRBV4-2|.|.|TRBJ2-3
CASSQGRAAGTDTQYF
TGTGCCAGCAGCCAAGGGAGGGCGGCAGGCACAGATACGCAGTATTTT
>TRBV5-1|.|.|TRBJ1-3
CASSLLGTPGLSGNTIYF
TGCGCCAGCAGCTTGTTAGGGACGCCGGGCCTCTCTGGAAACACCATATATTTT
>TRBV30|.|.|TRBJ2-3
CAWMRTDGTDTQYF
TGTGCCTGGATGCGGACAGATGGCACAGATACGCAGTATTTT
>TRBV18|TRBD1|.|TRBJ1-1
CASSLGQGAEAFF
TGTGCCAGCTCACTCGGACAGGGGGCTGAAGCTTTCTTT
>TRBV7-8|.|.|TRBJ2-1
CASSDGLGLYNEQFF
TGTGCCAGCAGCGATGGCCTCGGGCTCTACAATGAGCAGTTCTTC
>TRBV6-6|.|.|TRBJ2-7
CASSYWGEAYEQYF
TGTGCCAGCAGTTACTGGGGCGAGGCCTACGAGCAGTACTTC
>TRBV18|.|.|TRBJ2-1
CASSPSSYNEQFF
TGTGCCAGCTCACCTAGCTCGTACAATGAGCAGTTCTTC
>TRBV5-1|.|.|TRBJ2-3
CASSLGAEYYTDTQYF
TGCGCCAGCAGCTTGGGCGCGGAATACTACACAGATACGCAGTATTTT
>TRBV10-3|.|.|TRBJ1-5
CAISEDRRPQHF
TGTGCCATCAGTGAGGACCGACGGCCCCAGCATTTT
>TRBV5-4|TRBD2|.|TRBJ2-5
CASSTLAGGQETQYF
TGTGCCAGCAGCACGTTAGCGGGAGGGCAAGAGACCCAGTACTTC
>TRBV28|TRBD1|.|TRBJ2-7
CASGDRGVSLEQYF
TGTGCCAGTGGCGACAGGGGGGTCTCCTTGGAGCAGTACTTC
>TRBV28|.|.|TRBJ1-5
CASSFWGTNQPQHF
TGTGCCAGCAGTTTCTGGGGTACCAATCAGCCCCAGCATTTT
>TRBV18|.|.|TRBJ2-5
CASSPGTEETQYF
TGTGCCAGCTCACCAGGGACGGAAGAGACCCAGTACTTC
>TRBV30|TRBD1|few|TRBJ1-1
CAWSADRRAEAFF
TGTGCCTGGAGTGCGGACAGGAGGGCTGAAGCTTTCTTT
>TRBV5-4|.|.|TRBJ1-5
CASSLFASNQPQHF
TGTGCCAGCAGCTTGTTCGCTAGCAATCAGCCCCAGCATTTT
>TRBV28|TRBD1|.|TRBJ1-1
CASSPGQGGEAFF
TGTGCCAGCAGCCCCGGACAGGGCGGGGAAGCTTTCTTT
>TRBV25-1|.|.|TRBJ2-1
CASSQLSGGEQFF
TGTGCCAGCAGCCAGTTAAGTGGGGGTGAGCAGTTCTTC
>TRBV28|.|.|TRBJ1-6
CASNARVDSPLHF
TGTGCCAGCAACGCCAGGGTGGATTCACCCCTCCACTTT
>TRBV30|.|.|TRBJ2-1
CAWSPRAEQFF
TGTGCCTGGAGCCCGAGGGCAGAGCAGTTCTTC
>TRBV2|.|.|TRBJ2-3
CASSPEDPSSTDTQYF
TGTGCCAGCAGTCCAGAGGACCCCTCAAGCACAGATACGCAGTATTTT
>TRBV19|.|.|TRBJ1-1
CATQGQLNTEAFF
TGTGCCACCCAAGGACAGTTGAACACTGAAGCTTTCTTT